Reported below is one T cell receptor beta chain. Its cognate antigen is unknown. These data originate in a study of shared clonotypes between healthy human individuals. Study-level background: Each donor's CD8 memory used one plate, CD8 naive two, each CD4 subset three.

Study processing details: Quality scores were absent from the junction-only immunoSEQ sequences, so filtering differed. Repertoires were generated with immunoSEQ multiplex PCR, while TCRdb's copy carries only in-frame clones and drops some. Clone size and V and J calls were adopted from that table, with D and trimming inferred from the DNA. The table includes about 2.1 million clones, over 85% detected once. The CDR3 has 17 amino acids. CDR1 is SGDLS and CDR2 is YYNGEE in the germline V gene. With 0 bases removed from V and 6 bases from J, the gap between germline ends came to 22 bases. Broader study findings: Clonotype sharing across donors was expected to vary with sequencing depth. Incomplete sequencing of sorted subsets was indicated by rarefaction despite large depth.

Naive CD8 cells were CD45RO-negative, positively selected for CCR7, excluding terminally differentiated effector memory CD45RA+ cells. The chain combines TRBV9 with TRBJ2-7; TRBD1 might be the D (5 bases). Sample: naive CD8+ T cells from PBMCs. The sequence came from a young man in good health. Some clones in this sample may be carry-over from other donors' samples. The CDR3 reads CASSVVSDLQAQGEQYF. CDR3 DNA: TGTGCCAGCAGCGTAGTGTCAGACCTCCAAGCCCAGGGCGAGCAGTACTTC.